Below are 31 T cell receptor beta chains sequenced from a single sample in a study of blood T cell repertoires in COVID-19 (dated by TCRdb to the early 2020s). Libraries were prepared through the immunoSEQ multiplex PCR assay. The clones in this table, taken by TCRdb from immuneACCESS, are in-frame only. Not every clone is retained; where verified, under half of the shortfall comes from an unresolved V gene, and the cause of the rest is unknown. In this sample the table shows 180,000 or so clones, about 88% of which occur a single time. Over 7% of the sample is taken by the ten largest. Input material: peripheral blood. These receptors all come from an elderly woman in a cohort sampled during active or convalescent COVID-19.

The genes are TRBV4-2 and TRBJ2-2; D is possibly TRBD2 (6 bases). V was trimmed by 7 bases and J by 5 bases, leaving 20 bases between them. Germline V CDR1 and CDR2: LGHNA, YNFKEQ. This CDR3 comprises 16 residues. CDR3 amino acids: CASNRIGVAGTGELFF. The DNA for the CDR3 is TGTGCCAGCAACCGAATAGGCGTGGCGGGAACCGGGGAGCTGTTTTTT.

This chain connects TRBV6-5 to TRBJ1-3, with D perhaps TRBD1 (5 bases). Trimming shortened V by 8 bases and J by 2 bases, and 16 bases separated the two germline ends. Looked up from germline, CDR1 is MNHEY and CDR2 is SVGAGI. The CDR3 consists of 15 residues. Here the CDR3 reads CASALGGGAGNTIYF. In DNA form, the CDR3 reads TGTGCCAGCGCCCTAGGTGGAGGGGCTGGAAACACCATATATTTT.

The rearrangement joins TRBV7-2 to TRBJ2-6, with 8 bases matching TRBD1. The CDR3 runs to 18 residues. Unmatched junction bases numbered 12, after V lost 7 bases and J lost 1 base. Per germline, CDR1 SGHTA and CDR2 FQGNSA. CDR3 sequence reads: CASTHQTGVRSGANVLTF. For the CDR3, the DNA is TGTGCCAGCACCCATCAGACAGGGGTTCGGTCTGGGGCCAACGTCCTGACTTTC.

V is TRBV7-4 and J is TRBJ2-1; D possibly corresponds to TRBD1 (5 bases). This CDR3 is 14 amino acids long. Germline CDR1 is SGHVT and CDR2 is SQSDAQ. Trimming removed 5 bases at V and 8 bases at J, with 16 bases between. The CDR3 sequence: CASSHLRQGDEQFF. In DNA, the CDR3 is TGTGCCAGCAGCCACCTCAGGCAGGGCGATGAGCAGTTCTTC.

The chain links TRBV5-1 to TRBJ2-7; tentatively, D is TRBD2 (7 bases). Trimming left V 2 bases short and J 2 bases short, with 14 bases between. Per the germline V gene, CDR1 is SGHRS and CDR2 is YFSETQ. The CDR3 contains 15 residues. CDR3: CASSFFGGRPYEQYF. DNA of the CDR3: TGCGCCAGCAGCTTTTTCGGGGGGCGCCCCTACGAGCAGTACTTC.

V gene TRBV9 combines with J gene TRBJ1-6; unclear D gene. V gave up 3 bases and J gave up 1 base, with 8 bases separating them. Looked up from germline, CDR1 is SGDLS and CDR2 is YYNGEE. The CDR3 has 15 residues. This CDR3 is CASSANPSYNSPLHF. CDR3 bases: TGTGCCAGCAGCGCTAATCCTTCCTATAATTCACCCCTCCACTTT.

This clone was seen at least ten times. The chain links TRBV7-9 to TRBJ1-6, with 8 bases lining up with TRBD1. V was pared by 4 bases and J by 9 bases, with 8 bases of the junction left unmatched. Per the germline V gene, CDR1 is SEHNR and CDR2 is FQNEAQ (reference sequence). The length of the CDR3 is 15 residues. CDR3 residues: CASSSTGGRASPLHF. The CDR3 bases are TGTGCCAGCAGCTCCACAGGGGGAAGAGCTTCACCCCTCCACTTT.

The V gene is TRBV5-1, the J gene TRBJ2-3; 8 bases match TRBD2. The CDR3 covers 14 residues. V was pared by 4 bases and J by 4 bases, with 5 bases of the junction left unmatched. Germline values: CDR1 SGHRS, CDR2 YFSETQ. CDR3 region: CASSLSGGSDTQYF. CDR3 DNA sequence: TGCGCCAGCAGCCTGAGCGGGGGATCAGATACGCAGTATTTT.

The chain has TRBV7-9 and TRBJ1-2; TRBD1 matches 8 bases. With 5 bases clipped from V and 4 bases from J, the junction kept 15 bases outside the gene matches. Germline loops: CDR1 SEHNR, CDR2 FQNEAQ (reference sequence). The CDR3 spans 17 residues. CDR3: CASSLTTPFGQGYGYTF. The CDR3 DNA follows: TGTGCCAGCAGCCTAACCACCCCTTTTGGACAGGGCTATGGCTACACCTTC.

V and J are TRBV5-1 and TRBJ2-3, with 7 bases lining up with TRBD2. CDR3 length: 14 residues. CDR1 and CDR2 from the germline V gene are SGHRS and YFSETQ. Germline trimming cut 4 bases from V and 0 bases from J; bases unmatched to any gene: 2. In nucleotides, the CDR3 is TGCGCCAGCAGCGTTAGCGGGAGCACAGATACGCAGTATTTT. It encodes CASSVSGSTDTQYF.

This chain uses TRBV11-3 with TRBJ2-1; perhaps TRBD2 as D (5 bases). Germline CDR1 SGHNT, CDR2 YENEEA. The V and J ends lost 5 bases and 5 bases respectively, with 16 bases between them. The CDR3 spans 15 residues. The CDR3 DNA reads TGTGCCAGCAGCAAAGCGGAACTGGGAGACAATGAGCAGTTCTTC. Its protein product is CASSKAELGDNEQFF.

With regard to this clone: The junction shows a germline mismatch at one end, possibly a read error. The rearrangement joins TRBV5-1 to TRBJ2-2; a weak D match, TRBD2 (5 bases). The CDR3 is 13 residues long. Per germline, CDR1 SGHRS and CDR2 YFSETQ. The CDR3 region is CASSPMGIGELFF. As DNA, the CDR3 is TGCGCCAGCAGCCCCATGGGAATCGGGGAGCTATTTTTT.

At least ten counts were recorded for this clone. This rearrangement joins TRBV9 to TRBJ2-2, with 8 nucleotides matching TRBD2. Germline CDR1 and CDR2: SGDLS and YYNGEE. The CDR3 is 15 residues long. V lost 4 bases to trimming and J lost 8 bases; unmatched junction nucleotides: 10. CDR3 sequence reads: CASSPRSSGAGELFF. The CDR3 DNA is TGTGCCAGCAGCCCCAGAAGTAGCGGGGCAGGGGAGCTGTTTTTT.

This chain connects TRBV4-3 to TRBJ1-1; D possibly corresponds to TRBD1 (6 bases). The CDR3 runs to 16 residues. V was clipped by 0 bases and J by 0 bases, with 11 bases between them. Germline CDR1 reads LGHNA; CDR2 reads YSLEER. In nucleotides, the CDR3 is TGCGCCAGCAGCCAAGAGGGGGCAGCGATGAACACTGAAGCTTTCTTT. Protein: CASSQEGAAMNTEAFF.

The chain is built from TRBV12-2 and TRBJ2-2; the table's D gene call, TRBD1, was not cross checked with the DNA. TRBV12-2 is tagged as a pseudogene. The CDR3 runs 16 residues. The CDR3 loop reads CASRLPDSRQAGELFF. DNA for the CDR3: TGTGCAAGTCGCTTACCGGACAGTCGTCAGGCCGGGGAGCTGTTTTTT.

This chain joins TRBV29-1 and TRBJ1-2, with D unclear. Trimming stripped 6 bases from V and 0 bases from J, with 23 bases between. Germline V lookup: CDR1 SQVTM, CDR2 ANQGSEA. CDR3 length equals 17 residues. In DNA form, the CDR3 reads TGCAGCGTGGGGAAGACGACGGCCCGACTAACTAACTATGGCTACACCTTC. Translated, it gives CSVGKTTARLTNYGYTF.

The chain carries TRBV28 and TRBJ1-2, with no clear D. The CDR3 spans 12 residues. CDR1 is MDHEN, CDR2 SYDVKM, per germline. Trimming took off 5 bases at V and 13 bases at J, with 17 bases between the two ends. CDR3 loop: CASSISEKESTF. CDR3 sequence (DNA): TGTGCCAGCAGTATCTCCGAGAAGGAGTCCACCTTC.

The DNA of the CDR3 is TGTGCCAGTAGTATAGATAAAGGAAACAGGGGTGAATCACCCCTCCACTTT. Residues: CASSIDKGNRGESPLHF. The genes are TRBV19 and TRBJ1-6, with TRBD1 identical over 7 bases. Germline V lookup: CDR1 LNHDA, CDR2 SQIVND (reference sequence). The CDR3 has 17 amino acids. The V segment lost 0 bases and the J segment 10 bases; nucleotides outside the gene matches: 12.

This chain links TRBV6-6 with TRBJ2-7; the D is unclear. CDR3 length: 12 amino acids. The germline V and J ends were trimmed by 4 bases and 4 bases, with 8 bases remaining between them. From germline, CDR1 is MNHNY and CDR2 SVGAGI (reference sequence). The CDR3 bases are TGTGCCAGCAGTTTTTTAGCATACGAGCAGTACTTC. It is translated as CASSFLAYEQYF.

The chain carries TRBV18 and TRBJ2-3; D is undetermined. The CDR3 is 14 amino acids. The V end lost 7 bases, the J end lost 0 bases, and 11 bases lay between the germline ends. Germline CDR1 is KGHSH and CDR2 is LQKENI. CDR3 nucleotide sequence: TGTGCCAGCTTGGCATCGACTAGCACAGATACGCAGTATTTT. It encodes CASLASTSTDTQYF. Filled out from reference TRBV18 and TRBJ2-3, the complete variable domain reads NAGVMQNPRHLVRRRGQEARLRCSPMKGHSHVYWYRQLPEEGLKFMVYLQKENIIDESGMPKERFSAEFPKEGPSILRIQQVVRGDSAAYFCASLASTSTDTQYFGPGTRLTVL.

Only one count was recorded for this clone. This rearrangement joins TRBV5-1 to TRBJ1-1, with TRBD1 matching 9 bases. The germline CDR1 and CDR2 sequences are SGHRS and YFSETQ. This CDR3 contains 14 residues. With V trimmed by 4 bases and J by 1 base, 2 bases remained unmatched. The CDR3 DNA reads as TGCGCCAGCAGCCCGGACAGGGGGAACACTGAAGCTTTCTTT. Its translation is CASSPDRGNTEAFF. The variable domain in full, completed from reference TRBV5-1 and TRBJ1-1, reads KAGVTQTPRYLIKTRGQQVTLSCSPISGHRSVSWYQQTPGQGLQFLFEYFSETQRNKGNFPGRFSGRQFSNSRSEMNVSTLELGDSALYLCASSPDRGNTEAFFGQGTRLTVV.

The V and J genes are TRBV28 and TRBJ1-2; 10 nucleotides agree with TRBD1. CDR1 and CDR2 (germline): MDHEN, SYDVKM. With V trimmed by 4 bases and J by 5 bases, 4 bases remained unmatched. The CDR3 loop spans 14 amino acids. The CDR3 here is CASSYDRGQYGYTF. The CDR3 DNA reads TGTGCCAGCAGTTACGACAGGGGGCAATATGGCTACACCTTC.

The rearrangement joins TRBV5-5 to TRBJ2-7, with no clear D. Germline assignment: CDR1 SGHKS and CDR2 YYEKEE (reference sequence). Trimming removed 0 bases from V and 0 bases from J, with 7 bases in between. This CDR3 comprises 14 residues. The CDR3 nucleotides are TGTGCCAGCAGCTTGGCTGTTTTCTCCTACGAGCAGTACGTC. Its translation: CASSLAVFSYEQYV.

The J gene is TRBJ1-3, the V gene TRBV5-1, with D possibly matching TRBD1 (5 bases). With 0 bases removed from V and 2 bases from J, the gap between germline ends came to 12 bases. Per the germline V gene, CDR1 is SGHRS and CDR2 is YFSETQ. The CDR3 consists of 16 residues. The CDR3 DNA follows: TGCGCCAGCAGCTTGGGAGGAGTAGGGGCTGGAAACACCATATATTTT. Its protein is CASSLGGVGAGNTIYF.

The chain recombines TRBV18 with TRBJ1-1, with 12 bases fitting TRBD1. Germline V gene sequence: CDR1 KGHSH, CDR2 LQKENI. The CDR3 length is 15 residues. The V and J ends lost 6 bases and 5 bases, in that order; junction bases with no gene match: 7. In DNA, the CDR3 is TGTGCCAGCTCGGCCGGGACAGGGGGCTATACTGAAGCTTTCTTT. It yields the protein CASSAGTGGYTEAFF.

CDR3 DNA: TGCGCCAGCAGCCAAGGTCCGGTAGAGACCCAGTACTTC. Translated, it gives CASSQGPVETQYF. The chain recombines TRBV4-1 with TRBJ2-5; D not resolved. The CDR3 extends over 13 amino acids. V lost 1 base, J lost 4 bases, and 7 bases lay in between. Germline loops: CDR1 MGHRA, CDR2 YSYEKL.

The V call is TRBV7-2, the J call TRBJ2-1; 8 nucleotides line up with TRBD1. The V and J ends lost 1 base and 8 bases, in that order; junction bases with no gene match: 10. Per the germline V gene, CDR1 is SGHTA and CDR2 is FQGNSA. The CDR3 covers 16 residues. The CDR3 protein is CASSLVGTGSGDEQFF. In nucleotides, the CDR3 is TGTGCCAGCAGCTTAGTCGGGACAGGTAGCGGCGATGAGCAGTTCTTC.

The genes are TRBV5-1 and TRBJ1-1; D call uncertain. V was shortened by 0 bases and J by 1 base, with 7 bases between the two germline ends. Germline CDR1 SGHRS, CDR2 YFSETQ. The CDR3 contains 14 residues. The CDR3 region has the DNA TGCGCCAGCAGCTTGGGGGCCCCGAACACTGAAGCTTTCTTT. This translates into CASSLGAPNTEAFF.

The genes are TRBV28 and TRBJ1-1, with 7 bases identical to TRBD1. The CDR3 extends over 12 amino acids. The trim removed 7 bases at V and 8 bases at J, leaving 7 bases unmatched. Per germline, CDR1 MDHEN and CDR2 SYDVKM. CDR3 coding DNA: TGTGCCAGCACCTCCGGGACAGTCGAAGCTTTCTTT. Translation: CASTSGTVEAFF.

The chain links TRBV18 to TRBJ2-1; tentatively, D is TRBD1 (6 bases). The germline V and J ends were trimmed by 1 base and 3 bases, with 13 bases remaining between them. CDR1 and CDR2 (germline): KGHSH, LQKENI. The length of the CDR3 is 16 residues. CDR3 residues: CASSPQAGVNYNEQFF. CDR3 nucleotide sequence: TGTGCCAGCTCACCACAAGCAGGGGTGAACTACAATGAGCAGTTCTTC.

The chain carries TRBV28 and TRBJ1-2, with TRBD1 matching 9 bases. The CDR3 is made up of 15 amino acids. V lost 6 bases to trimming and J lost 4 bases; unmatched junction nucleotides: 9. Germline CDR1 reads MDHEN; CDR2 reads SYDVKM. The CDR3 bases are TGTGCCAGCAGGCCCACAGGGGGCCGCTTCTATGGCTACACCTTC. This gives the protein CASRPTGGRFYGYTF.